This T cell receptor beta chain was found in a study of Graves' ophthalmopathy and Graves' hyperthyroidism (dated by TCRdb to 2016 to 2019). In terms of the full investigation: Peripheral blood was collected at initial diagnosis, before any treatment. The study used signatures of the TCR beta repertoire to tell Graves' ophthalmopathy apart from Graves' hyperthyroidism and to predict which patients would progress to ophthalmopathy. In total, 135 blood samples were TCR-sequenced: 43 ophthalmopathy, approximately 75 hyperthyroidism and approximately 17 hyperthyroidism-to-ophthalmopathy patients. A discovery set of more than 90 patients (more than 40 ophthalmopathy, approximately 58 stable hyperthyroidism) was enrolled to explore V-J signatures distinguishing ophthalmopathy from hyperthyroidism. An independent validation cohort was composed of 18 hyperthyroidism patients and 17 patients who later progressed from hyperthyroidism to ophthalmopathy. T-cell repertoires of thyroid tissue and blood were compared in over five hyperthyroidism patients. Once sampling was done, hyperthyroidism patients were given methimazole at a starting dose of 30 mg daily, while ophthalmopathy patients were given high-dose intravenous methylprednisolone. The approximately 100 discovery patients were divided at random into training and test sets in a 7:3 ratio. Study-wide findings and limitations: In validation, the model predicted ophthalmopathy progression with over 60% sensitivity and 72% to 80% specificity; approximately 12 predicted patients were CT-confirmed with GO in a median of approximately six months. Most expanded thyroid clonotypes with a frequency above 0.001 also appeared in blood, which suggests that blood repertoires may reflect the immune response in the thyroid. No statistical method was used to set the sample size in advance, and the investigators knew which group each participant was assigned to. In cross-validation, the 13-signature model distinguished ophthalmopathy from stable hyperthyroidism with approximately 90% sensitivity and 81.08% specificity, while in the test set the corresponding values were 80% and 75%.

For repertoire sequencing, the TCR beta CDR3 regions were amplified from RNA transcripts. HTBI primers and the Qiagen OneStep RT-PCR kit were used in a first-round RT-PCR, which was followed by a second-round multiplex PCR, size selection and purification. Libraries were sequenced paired-end with 100 bp reads on an Illumina HiSeq2000. The published analysis was carried out like this. SOAPnuke was used to process the reads, throwing out any read that had adapters, had uncalled bases, had a mean Phred below 15, or lacked an exact constant-primer or identifier match. High-quality paired reads were merged with COPE v1.2.5. Each unique nucleotide sequence was defined as a clonotype, and clonotypes were aligned to IMGT TRB V, D and J references with MiTCR v1.1. Only V-J combinations with frequency above 0.0001 were analysed, covering approximately 99% of repertoires. For each V-J combination, a TCR clonal expansion and chaos score was defined as F50 clonal expansion divided by the chaos observed in the TCRdist matrix. Welch's t-statistics and random forest were used to narrow the features down to 10 to 15 V-J combinations, which were then fed into a naive Bayes classifier. Thyroid-blood repertoire similarity was quantified with the Morisita-Horn index. TCRdb reprocessing: public reads trimmed at Q25 with fastp, clones called with MiXCR, in-frame beta chains kept. Each entry merges the rows of one CDR3 protein and shows their most common DNA and genes. TCRdb's processing, not the authors' own work, is the source of the V and J calls. For this sample there are over 150,000 distinct CDR3 sequences; more than 30% appear just once. The ten top clones hold roughly 5.2% of the sample.

Trimming takes 6 bases from V and 4 bases from J, and the germline ends sit 9 bases apart. As encoded in the germline V gene, CDR1 is MDHEN while CDR2 is SYDVKM. The CDR3 spans 13 residues, from the cysteine through the phenylalanine. CDR3 DNA is the only sequence kept; it has 39 bases, read in frame from the first base. Worth noting for this clonotype: The antigen it binds to is not known. Per-base quality was not reported, and no clone a single base away is much larger than it.

The ophthalmopathy patients had moderately to severely active disease, with a Clinical Activity Score of 3 or higher, a NOSPECS grade of 4 or higher, and a disease duration of less than 3 months. Patients were excluded if they had other autoimmune diseases, uncontrolled infections, pregnancy or lactation. Diagnosis was based on clinical symptoms, serum thyroxine, TRAb, thyroid ultrasound and orbital computed tomography. Using Ficoll-Paque density gradient centrifugation, PBMCs were isolated from about 9.2 ml of fresh peripheral blood. Total RNA was extracted using Trizol reagent, and RNA quality was checked on an Agilent 2100 Bioanalyzer.

The chain uses TRBV28 and TRBJ2-2; the D call is possibly TRBD1 or TRBD2, each sharing 6 bases. The source material was peripheral blood. The receptor comes from a woman aged 40 to 55 with Graves' ophthalmopathy. Donor details come from another sample of the same person, matched by shared clones. The DNA sequence is given as TGTGCCAGCAGGGAGGGGGGCACCGGGGAGCTGTTTTTT. Protein translation: CASREGGTGELFF. With all but the CDR3 taken from the reference TRBV28 and TRBJ2-2 genes, the full variable domain is: DVKVTQSSRYLVKRTGEKVFLECVQDMDHENMFWYRQDPGLGLRLIYFSYDVKMKEKGDIPEGYSVSREKKERFSLILESASTNQTSMYLCASREGGTGELFFGEGSRLTVL.